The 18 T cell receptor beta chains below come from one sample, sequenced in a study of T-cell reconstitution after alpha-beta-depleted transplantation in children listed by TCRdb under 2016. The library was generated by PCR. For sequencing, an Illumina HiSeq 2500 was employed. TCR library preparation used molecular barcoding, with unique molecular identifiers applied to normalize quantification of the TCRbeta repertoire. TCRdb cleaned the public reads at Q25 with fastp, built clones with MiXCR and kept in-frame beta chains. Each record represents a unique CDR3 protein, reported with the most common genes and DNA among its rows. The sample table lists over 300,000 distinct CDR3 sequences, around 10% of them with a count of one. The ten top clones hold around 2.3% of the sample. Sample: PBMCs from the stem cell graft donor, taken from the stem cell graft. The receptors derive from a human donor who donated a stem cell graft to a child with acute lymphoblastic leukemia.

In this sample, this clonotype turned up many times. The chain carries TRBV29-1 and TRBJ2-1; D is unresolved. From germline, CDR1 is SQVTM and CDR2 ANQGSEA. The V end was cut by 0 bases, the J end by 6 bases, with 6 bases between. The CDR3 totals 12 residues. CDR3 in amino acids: CSVEELFNEQFF. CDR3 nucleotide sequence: TGCAGCGTTGAAGAACTTTTCAATGAGCAGTTCTTC.

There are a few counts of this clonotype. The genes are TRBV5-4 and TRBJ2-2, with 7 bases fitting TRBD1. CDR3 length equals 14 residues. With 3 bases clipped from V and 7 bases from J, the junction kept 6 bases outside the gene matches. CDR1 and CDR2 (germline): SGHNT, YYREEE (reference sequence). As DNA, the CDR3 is TGTGCCAGCAGCTCGGACAGGAGCGGCGGGGAGCTGTTTTTT. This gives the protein CASSSDRSGGELFF. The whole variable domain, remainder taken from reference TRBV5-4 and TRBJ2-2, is ETGVTQSPTHLIKTRGQQVTLRCSSQSGHNTVSWYQQALGQGPQFIFQYYREEENGRGNFPPRFSGLQFPNYSSELNVNALELDDSALYLCASSSDRSGGELFFGEGSRLTVL.

The CDR3 spells CSADPEDATNEKLFF. CDR3 in DNA: TGCAGTGCTGACCCGGAGGATGCAACTAATGAAAAACTGTTTTTT. The chain recombines TRBV20-1 with TRBJ1-4; D unclear. The CDR3 contains 15 residues. Germline-derived CDR1 and CDR2 are DFQATT and SNEGSKA (reference sequence). The V gene lost 5 bases and the J gene lost 0 bases, with 13 bases spanning the gap.

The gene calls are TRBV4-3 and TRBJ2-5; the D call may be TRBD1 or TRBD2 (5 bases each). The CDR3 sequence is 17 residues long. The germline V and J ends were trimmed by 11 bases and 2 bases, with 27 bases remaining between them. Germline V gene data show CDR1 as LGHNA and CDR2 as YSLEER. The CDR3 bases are TGCGCCGCAGCAGCCCCATCACTAAATGGGGGTCAAGAGACCCAGTACTTC. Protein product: CAAAAPSLNGGQETQYF.

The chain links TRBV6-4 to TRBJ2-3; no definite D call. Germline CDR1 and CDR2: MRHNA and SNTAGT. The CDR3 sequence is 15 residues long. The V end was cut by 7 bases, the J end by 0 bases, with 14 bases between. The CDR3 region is CASKKVGFSTDTQYF. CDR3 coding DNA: TGTGCCAGCAAGAAGGTGGGATTCAGCACAGATACGCAGTATTTT.

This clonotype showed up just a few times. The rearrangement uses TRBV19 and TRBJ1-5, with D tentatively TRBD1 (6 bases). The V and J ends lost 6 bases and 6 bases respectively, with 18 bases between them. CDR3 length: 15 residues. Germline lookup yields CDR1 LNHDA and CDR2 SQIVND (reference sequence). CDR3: CASSRTGGQGQPQHF. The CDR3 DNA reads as TGTGCCAGTAGCAGGACGGGGGGCCAGGGTCAGCCCCAGCATTTT. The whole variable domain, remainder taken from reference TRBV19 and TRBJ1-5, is DGGITQSPKYLFRKEGQNVTLSCEQNLNHDAMYWYRQDPGQGLRLIYYSQIVNDFQKGDIAEGYSVSREKKESFPLTVTSAQKNPTAFYLCASSRTGGQGQPQHFGDGTRLSIL.

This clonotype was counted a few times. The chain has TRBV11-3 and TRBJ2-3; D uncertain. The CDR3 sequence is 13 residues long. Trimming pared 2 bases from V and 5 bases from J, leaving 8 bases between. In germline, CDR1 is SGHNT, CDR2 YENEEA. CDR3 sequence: CASSLSLEDTQYF. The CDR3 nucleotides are TGTGCCAGCAGCTTATCTTTGGAAGATACGCAGTATTTT.

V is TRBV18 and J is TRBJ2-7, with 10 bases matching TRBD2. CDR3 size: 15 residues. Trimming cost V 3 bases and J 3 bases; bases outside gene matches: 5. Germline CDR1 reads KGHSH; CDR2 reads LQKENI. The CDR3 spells CASSPGLAALYEQYF. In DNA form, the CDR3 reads TGTGCCAGCTCACCTGGACTAGCGGCTCTCTACGAGCAGTACTTC. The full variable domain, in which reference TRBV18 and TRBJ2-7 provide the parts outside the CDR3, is NAGVMQNPRHLVRRRGQEARLRCSPMKGHSHVYWYRQLPEEGLKFMVYLQKENIIDESGMPKERFSAEFPKEGPSILRIQQVVRGDSAAYFCASSPGLAALYEQYFGPGTRLTVT.

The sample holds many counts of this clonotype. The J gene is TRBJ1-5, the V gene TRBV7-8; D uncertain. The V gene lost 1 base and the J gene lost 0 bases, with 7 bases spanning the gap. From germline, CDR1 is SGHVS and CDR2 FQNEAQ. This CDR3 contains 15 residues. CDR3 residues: CASSLDTHSNQPQHF. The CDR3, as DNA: TGTGCCAGCAGCTTAGACACTCATAGCAATCAGCCCCAGCATTTT.

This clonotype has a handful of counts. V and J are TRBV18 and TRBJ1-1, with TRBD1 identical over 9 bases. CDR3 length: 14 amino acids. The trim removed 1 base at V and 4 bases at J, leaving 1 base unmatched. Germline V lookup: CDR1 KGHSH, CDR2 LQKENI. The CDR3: CASSPRQGVTEAFF. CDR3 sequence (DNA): TGTGCCAGCTCACCACGACAGGGGGTCACTGAAGCTTTCTTT.

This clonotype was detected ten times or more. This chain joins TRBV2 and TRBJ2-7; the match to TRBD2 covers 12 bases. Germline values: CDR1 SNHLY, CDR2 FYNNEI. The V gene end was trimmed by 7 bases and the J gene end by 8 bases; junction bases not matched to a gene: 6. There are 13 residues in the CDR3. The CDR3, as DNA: TGTGCCAGCATCGCGACTAGCGGGAGTCAGCAGTACTTC. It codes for CASIATSGSQQYF.

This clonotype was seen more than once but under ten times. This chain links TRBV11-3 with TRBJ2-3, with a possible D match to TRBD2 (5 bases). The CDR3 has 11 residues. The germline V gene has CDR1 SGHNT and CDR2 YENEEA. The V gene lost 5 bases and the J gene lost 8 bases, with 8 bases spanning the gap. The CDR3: CASSVEGTQYF. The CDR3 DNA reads TGTGCCAGCAGCGTTGAGGGTACGCAGTATTTT.

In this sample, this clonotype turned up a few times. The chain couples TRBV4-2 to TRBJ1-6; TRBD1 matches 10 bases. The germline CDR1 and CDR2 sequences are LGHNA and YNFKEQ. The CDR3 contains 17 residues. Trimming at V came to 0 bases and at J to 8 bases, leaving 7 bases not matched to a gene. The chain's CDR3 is CASSQETGGLGDSPLHF. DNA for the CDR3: TGTGCCAGCAGCCAAGAGACAGGGGGCTTAGGGGATTCACCCCTCCACTTT.

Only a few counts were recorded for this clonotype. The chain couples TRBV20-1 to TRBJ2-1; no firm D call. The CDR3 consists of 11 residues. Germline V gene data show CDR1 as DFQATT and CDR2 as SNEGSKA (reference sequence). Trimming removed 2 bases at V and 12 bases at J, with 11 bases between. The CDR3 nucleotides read TGCAGTGCTAGACTATTGGAGAGGCAGTTCTTC. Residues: CSARLLERQFF.

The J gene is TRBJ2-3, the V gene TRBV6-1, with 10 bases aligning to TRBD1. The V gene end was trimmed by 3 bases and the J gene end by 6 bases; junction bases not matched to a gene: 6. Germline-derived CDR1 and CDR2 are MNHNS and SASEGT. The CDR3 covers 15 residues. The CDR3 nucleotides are TGTGCCAGCAGTGAGCCGGGACAGGGGTCCGATACGCAGTATTTT. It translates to CASSEPGQGSDTQYF.

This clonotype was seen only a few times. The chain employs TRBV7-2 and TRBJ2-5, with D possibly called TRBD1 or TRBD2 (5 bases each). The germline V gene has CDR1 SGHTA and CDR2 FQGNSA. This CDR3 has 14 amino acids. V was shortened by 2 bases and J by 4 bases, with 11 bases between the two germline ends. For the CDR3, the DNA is TGTGCCAGCAGCTTACCTCCGAGGGGAGAGACCCAGTACTTC. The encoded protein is CASSLPPRGETQYF.

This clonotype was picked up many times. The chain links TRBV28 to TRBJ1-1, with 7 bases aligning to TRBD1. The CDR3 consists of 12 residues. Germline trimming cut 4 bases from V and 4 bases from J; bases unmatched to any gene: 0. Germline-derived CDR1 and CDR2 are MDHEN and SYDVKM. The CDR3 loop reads CASSWDSTEAFF. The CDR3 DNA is TGTGCCAGCAGTTGGGACAGCACTGAAGCTTTCTTT.

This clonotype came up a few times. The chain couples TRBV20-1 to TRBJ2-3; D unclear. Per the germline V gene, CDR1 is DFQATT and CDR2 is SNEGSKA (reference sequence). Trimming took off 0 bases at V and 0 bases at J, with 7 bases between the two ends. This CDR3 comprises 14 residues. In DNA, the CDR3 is TGCAGTGCTAGAGATGTAGGCAGCACAGATACGCAGTATTTT. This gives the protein CSARDVGSTDTQYF.